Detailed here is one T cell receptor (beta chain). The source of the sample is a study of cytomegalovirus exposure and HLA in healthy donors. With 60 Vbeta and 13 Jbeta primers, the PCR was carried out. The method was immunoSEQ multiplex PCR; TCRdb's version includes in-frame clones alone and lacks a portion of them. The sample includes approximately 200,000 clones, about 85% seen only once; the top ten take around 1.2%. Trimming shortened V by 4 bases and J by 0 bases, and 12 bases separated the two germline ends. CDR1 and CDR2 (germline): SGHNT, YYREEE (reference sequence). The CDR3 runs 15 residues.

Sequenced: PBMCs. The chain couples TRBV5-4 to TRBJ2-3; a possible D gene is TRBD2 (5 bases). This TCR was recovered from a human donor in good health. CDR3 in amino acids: CASSTGRPSTDTQYF. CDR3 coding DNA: TGTGCCAGCAGCACTGGGAGACCTAGCACAGATACGCAGTATTTT.